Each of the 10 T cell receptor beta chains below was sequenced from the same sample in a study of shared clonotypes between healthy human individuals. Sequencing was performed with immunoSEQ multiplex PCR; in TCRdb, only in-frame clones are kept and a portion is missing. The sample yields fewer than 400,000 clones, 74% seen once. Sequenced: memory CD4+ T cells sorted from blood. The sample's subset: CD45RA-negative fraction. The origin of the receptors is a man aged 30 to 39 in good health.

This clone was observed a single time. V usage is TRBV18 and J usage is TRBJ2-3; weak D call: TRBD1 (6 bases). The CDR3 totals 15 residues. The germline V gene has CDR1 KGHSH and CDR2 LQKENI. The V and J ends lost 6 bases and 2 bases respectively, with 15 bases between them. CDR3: CASSEQGSHTDTQYF. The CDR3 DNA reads TGTGCCAGCTCCGAACAGGGCTCTCACACAGATACGCAGTATTTT.

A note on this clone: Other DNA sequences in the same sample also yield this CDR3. The CDR3 reads CASSFDEQYF. The CDR3 nucleotides are TGTGCCAGCAGTTTTGACGAGCAGTACTTC. V and J are TRBV28 and TRBJ2-7; D call uncertain. Germline V gives CDR1 MDHEN, CDR2 SYDVKM. The CDR3 runs 10 residues. V was clipped by 3 bases and J by 5 bases, with 2 bases between them.

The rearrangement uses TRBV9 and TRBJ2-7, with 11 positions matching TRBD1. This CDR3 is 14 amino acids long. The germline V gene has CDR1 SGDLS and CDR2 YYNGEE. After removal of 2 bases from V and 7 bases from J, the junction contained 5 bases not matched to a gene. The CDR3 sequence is CASSVGQGAREQYF. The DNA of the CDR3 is TGTGCCAGCAGCGTCGGACAGGGGGCGCGGGAGCAGTACTTC.

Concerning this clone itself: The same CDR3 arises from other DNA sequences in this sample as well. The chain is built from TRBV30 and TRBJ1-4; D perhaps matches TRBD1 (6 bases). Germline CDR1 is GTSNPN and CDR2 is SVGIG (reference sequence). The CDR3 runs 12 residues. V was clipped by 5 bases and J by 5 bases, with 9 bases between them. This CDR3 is CAWGQGNEKLFF. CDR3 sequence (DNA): TGTGCCTGGGGGCAGGGGAATGAAAAACTGTTTTTT. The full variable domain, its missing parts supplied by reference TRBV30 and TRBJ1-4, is SQTIHQWPATLVQPVGSPLSLECTVEGTSNPNLYWYRQAAGRGLQLLFYSVGIGQISSEVPQNLSASRPQDRQFILSSKKLLLSDSGFYLCAWGQGNEKLFFGSGTQLSVL.

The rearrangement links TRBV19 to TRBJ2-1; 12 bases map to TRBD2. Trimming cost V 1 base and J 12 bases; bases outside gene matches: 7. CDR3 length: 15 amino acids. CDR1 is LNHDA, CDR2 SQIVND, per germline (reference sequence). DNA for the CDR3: TGTGCCAGTAGTATAGGGACTAGCGGGAATACAAGGCAGTTCTTC. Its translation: CASSIGTSGNTRQFF.

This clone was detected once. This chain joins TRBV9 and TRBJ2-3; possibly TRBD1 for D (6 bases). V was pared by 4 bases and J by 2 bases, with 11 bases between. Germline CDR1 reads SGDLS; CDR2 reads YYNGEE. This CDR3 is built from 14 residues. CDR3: CASSRRQATDTQYF. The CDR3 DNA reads TGTGCCAGCAGCAGAAGACAGGCCACAGATACGCAGTATTTT. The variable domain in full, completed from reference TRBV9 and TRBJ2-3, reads DSGVTQTPKHLITATGQRVTLRCSPRSGDLSVYWYQQSLDQGLQFLIQYYNGEERAKGNILERFSAQQFPDLHSELNLSSLELGDSALYFCASSRRQATDTQYFGPGTRLTVL.

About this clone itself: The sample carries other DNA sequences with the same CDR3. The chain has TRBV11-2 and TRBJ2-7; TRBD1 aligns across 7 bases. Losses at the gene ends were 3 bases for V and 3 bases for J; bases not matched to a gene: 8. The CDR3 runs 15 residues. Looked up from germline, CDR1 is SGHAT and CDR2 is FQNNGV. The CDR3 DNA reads TGTGCCAGCAGCTTGACCCGGGACAGACTCTACGAGCAGTACTTC. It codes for CASSLTRDRLYEQYF.

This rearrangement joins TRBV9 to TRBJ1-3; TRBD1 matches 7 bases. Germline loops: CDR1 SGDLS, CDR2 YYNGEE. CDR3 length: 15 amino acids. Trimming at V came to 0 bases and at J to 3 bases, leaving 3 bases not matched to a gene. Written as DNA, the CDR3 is TGTGCCAGCAGCGTAGAAGGGGACAGTGGAAACACCATATATTTT. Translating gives CASSVEGDSGNTIYF. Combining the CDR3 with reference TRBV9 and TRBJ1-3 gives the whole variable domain DSGVTQTPKHLITATGQRVTLRCSPRSGDLSVYWYQQSLDQGLQFLIQYYNGEERAKGNILERFSAQQFPDLHSELNLSSLELGDSALYFCASSVEGDSGNTIYFGEGSWLTVV.

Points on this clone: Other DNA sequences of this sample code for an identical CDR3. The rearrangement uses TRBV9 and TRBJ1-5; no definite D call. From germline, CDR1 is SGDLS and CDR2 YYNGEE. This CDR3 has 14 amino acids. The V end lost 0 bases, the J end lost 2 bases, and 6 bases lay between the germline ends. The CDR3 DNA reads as TGTGCCAGCAGCGTAGAACCGGGCAATCAGCCCCAGCATTTT. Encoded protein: CASSVEPGNQPQHF.

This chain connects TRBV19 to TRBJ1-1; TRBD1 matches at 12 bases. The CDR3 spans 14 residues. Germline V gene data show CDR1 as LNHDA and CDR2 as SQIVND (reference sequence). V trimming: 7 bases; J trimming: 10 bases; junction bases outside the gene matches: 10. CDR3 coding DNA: TGTGCCAGTATTCCAATCGGGACAGGGGGCACAGCTTTCTTT. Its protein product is CASIPIGTGGTAFF.